The clone carrying this T cell receptor (beta chain) was seen a single time. Clones were read by immunoSEQ multiplex PCR, and TCRdb kept only the in-frame ones, dropping some. This table has over 30,000 clones, around 90% appearing once. The CDR3 runs 15 residues. J was trimmed by 5 bases and V by 10 bases; bases with no gene match: 8. Germline V CDR1 and CDR2: ENHRY, SYGVKD. These data originate in a study of OX40 agonist ivuxolimab in advanced cancers. The sequence was collected from an adult with an advanced solid tumor such as melanoma, head and neck, liver or kidney cancer. The chain couples TRBV10-3 to TRBJ2-5; the match to TRBD2 covers 15 bases. Source: CD4+ or CD8+ T cells sorted from blood, taken in a trial of the OX40 agonist ivuxolimab. The CDR3 is CATQGLAGGRETQYF. CDR3 sequence (DNA): TGTGCCACACAGGGACTAGCGGGGGGTAGGGAGACCCAGTACTTC.